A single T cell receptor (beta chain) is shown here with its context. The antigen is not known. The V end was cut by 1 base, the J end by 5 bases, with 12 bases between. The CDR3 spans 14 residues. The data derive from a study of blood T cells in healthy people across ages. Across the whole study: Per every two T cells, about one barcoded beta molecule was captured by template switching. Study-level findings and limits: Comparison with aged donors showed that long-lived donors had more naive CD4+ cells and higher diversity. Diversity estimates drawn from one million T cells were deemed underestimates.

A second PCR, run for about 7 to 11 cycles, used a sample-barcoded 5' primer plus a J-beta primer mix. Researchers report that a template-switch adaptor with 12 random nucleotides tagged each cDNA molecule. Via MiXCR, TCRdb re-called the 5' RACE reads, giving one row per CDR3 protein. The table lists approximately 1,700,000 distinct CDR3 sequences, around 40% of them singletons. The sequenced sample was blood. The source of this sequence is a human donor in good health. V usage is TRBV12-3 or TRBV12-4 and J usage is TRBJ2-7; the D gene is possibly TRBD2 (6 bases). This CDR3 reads CASSLVLEGNEQYF. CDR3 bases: TGTGCCAGCAGTTTAGTCCTGGAGGGGAACGAGCAGTACTTC.